The source of this TCR beta chain is a study of blood T cell repertoires in COVID-19. Study-level information: Nucleic acid was either cDNA or gDNA, and it came from T cells, B-cell-depleted T cells, or PBMCs.

This clone turned up a few times. The assay was immunoSEQ multiplex PCR, and TCRdb's table has in-frame clones only and misses some. This repertoire shows approximately 110,000 clones, roughly 85% found once; its top ten account for 3.2%. This CDR3 has 18 amino acids. Germline CDR1 reads SGHRS; CDR2 reads YFSETQ. J gave up 0 bases and V 5 bases, and 11 bases lay outside the gene matches. The material sequenced was peripheral blood. The receptor was isolated from a woman of 80 years or more with COVID-19, enrolled during active disease. This rearrangement joins TRBV5-1 to TRBJ2-7; 13 bases fit TRBD2. The CDR3 DNA sequence: TGCGCCAGCAGTTCTGGGACTAGCGGGATTGGGAGCTCCTACGAGCAGTACTTC. Its translation: CASSSGTSGIGSSYEQYF.